The 27 T cell receptor beta chains given below trace back to one sample, sequenced in a study of T-cell reconstitution after alpha-beta-depleted transplantation in children. Preparation of the TCRbeta library involved a method that used unique molecular identifiers. TCRdb re-called the PCR reads through MiXCR, storing one row per CDR3 protein. This sample carries more than 200,000 distinct CDR3 sequences, around a sixth of them seen once, and the ten largest clones take around 45%. Source: PBMCs, mostly from graft donor cells, taken 360 days after TCRalphabeta/CD19-depleted stem cell transplant. Source of these receptors: a male patient aged 2 to 9 who had a stem cell transplant for acute lymphoblastic leukemia, so the T cells may come from the graft donor.

This clonotype was seen a single time. The CDR3 nucleotides are TGCGCCAGCAGCCTCCTAGGGATTGAACAAGAGACCCAGTACTTC. Translating gives CASSLLGIEQETQYF. V gene TRBV5-1 combines with J gene TRBJ2-5; D is unresolved. The CDR3 runs to 15 residues. Trimming took off 4 bases at V and 2 bases at J, with 15 bases between the two ends. The germline CDR1 and CDR2 sequences are SGHRS and YFSETQ.

V usage is TRBV12-3 or TRBV12-4 and J usage is TRBJ2-1, with TRBD1 as a possible D gene (5 bases). CDR3 length: 14 amino acids. Trimming removed 4 bases at V and 9 bases at J, with 16 bases between. CDR3 in amino acids: CASSYGQGFTEQFF. DNA for the CDR3: TGTGCCAGCAGTTATGGGCAGGGATTCACTGAGCAGTTCTTC.

This clonotype was detected a few times. J is TRBJ2-2 and V is TRBV5-1, with 11 bases identical to TRBD1. The CDR3 contains 17 residues. Germline CDR1 SGHRS, CDR2 YFSETQ. The V gene end was trimmed by 4 bases and the J gene end by 3 bases; junction bases not matched to a gene: 8. CDR3 amino acids: CASSLGQGAEYTGELFF. CDR3 nucleotide sequence: TGCGCCAGCAGCCTCGGACAGGGGGCTGAGTACACCGGGGAGCTGTTTTTT.

The chain links TRBV15 to TRBJ2-7; no firm D call. The germline CDR1 and CDR2 sequences are LNHNV and YYDKDF (reference sequence). The CDR3 is 15 amino acids. Between the trimmed V and J ends, which lost 0 bases and 1 base, there was a span of 10 bases. In nucleotides, the CDR3 is TGTGCCACCAGCAGAGATAAGGCCCTATCCTACGAGCAGTACTTC. Its protein product is CATSRDKALSYEQYF. The full variable domain, its missing parts supplied by reference TRBV15 and TRBJ2-7, is DAMVIQNPRYQVTQFGKPVTLSCSQTLNHNVMYWYQQKSSQAPKLLFHYYDKDFNNEADTPDNFQSRRPNTSFCFLDIRSPGLGDTAMYLCATSRDKALSYEQYFGPGTRLTVT.

The CDR3 protein is CASSVWGGIGTEAFF. CDR3 bases: TGTGCCAGCTCGGTCTGGGGGGGCATTGGCACTGAAGCTTTCTTT. The genes are TRBV12-3 or TRBV12-4 and TRBJ1-1; perhaps TRBD1 as D (6 bases). The CDR3 consists of 15 residues. V was shortened by 8 bases and J by 4 bases, with 20 bases between the two germline ends.

The V and J genes are TRBV12-3 or TRBV12-4 and TRBJ2-3; D unresolved. This CDR3 is 12 amino acids long. Deletions cut 8 bases from V and 4 bases from J, with 10 bases between. CDR3 in amino acids: CASRAMADTQYF. The DNA of the CDR3 is TGTGCCAGCCGCGCGATGGCAGATACGCAGTATTTT.

This clonotype has just a few counts. The rearrangement joins TRBV6-2 or TRBV6-3 to TRBJ1-1, with D unresolved. The CDR3 runs 15 residues. In germline, CDR1 is MNHEY, CDR2 SVGEGT. Deletions cut 2 bases from V and 5 bases from J, with 15 bases between. The CDR3 DNA sequence: TGTGCCAGCAGTTACGGCCCAAGACACGGAACTGAAGCTTTCTTT. This gives the protein CASSYGPRHGTEAFF.

The genes are TRBV15 and TRBJ2-7; possibly TRBD1 or TRBD2 for D (5 bases each). This CDR3 is 16 amino acids long. Per the germline V gene, CDR1 is LNHNV and CDR2 is YYDKDF (reference sequence). V lost 3 bases, J lost 0 bases, and 15 bases lay in between. The CDR3 is CATSREEQVSSYEQYF. The CDR3 region has the DNA TGTGCCACCAGCAGGGAGGAACAGGTTAGCTCCTACGAGCAGTACTTC.

This clonotype appeared a few times. The chain combines TRBV28 with TRBJ2-5, with a tentative D call TRBD2 (5 bases). Trimming pared 4 bases from V and 3 bases from J, leaving 12 bases between. This CDR3 is built from 14 residues. Germline CDR1 and CDR2: MDHEN and SYDVKM. Here the CDR3 reads CASSWSLGKETQYF. The CDR3 bases are TGTGCCAGCAGTTGGTCACTCGGGAAAGAGACCCAGTACTTC.

The chain combines TRBV5-1 with TRBJ2-1; tentative D call: TRBD1 (6 bases). V was cut by 3 bases and J by 8 bases, with 27 bases left in between. The germline gives CDR1 SGHRS, CDR2 YFSETQ. The CDR3 consists of 18 residues. The CDR3, as DNA: TGCGCCAGCAGCTCCAAAGGGGGTCTAGTCTCCTTTCTCGATGAGCAGTTCTTC. Amino acids: CASSSKGGLVSFLDEQFF. Together with reference TRBV5-1 and TRBJ2-1, the CDR3 gives the full variable domain: KAGVTQTPRYLIKTRGQQVTLSCSPISGHRSVSWYQQTPGQGLQFLFEYFSETQRNKGNFPGRFSGRQFSNSRSEMNVSTLELGDSALYLCASSSKGGLVSFLDEQFFGPGTRLTVL.

This chain uses TRBV20-1 with TRBJ2-7, with D maybe TRBD2 (6 bases). The CDR3 covers 14 residues. V lost 0 bases to trimming and J lost 2 bases, with 11 bases between them. CDR1 DFQATT and CDR2 SNEGSKA come from the germline V gene (reference sequence). The CDR3 sequence is CSAREGSGAYEQYF. Written as DNA, the CDR3 is TGCAGTGCTAGAGAAGGTAGCGGCGCCTACGAGCAGTACTTC.

The J gene is TRBJ2-7, the V gene TRBV12-3 or TRBV12-4; 12 bases agree with TRBD1. CDR3 length: 16 amino acids. J was trimmed by 4 bases and V by 5 bases; bases with no gene match: 9. The CDR3 protein is CASSVKRDRGRYEQYF. CDR3 sequence (DNA): TGTGCCAGCAGTGTGAAACGGGACAGGGGGCGGTACGAGCAGTACTTC.

CDR3 in DNA: TGTGCCAGCAGTTACTTTAGAAGCCTCATCCCTTACGAGCAGTACTTC. Protein: CASSYFRSLIPYEQYF. J is TRBJ2-7 and V is TRBV6-5; no clear D gene. The V gene lost 1 base and the J gene lost 4 bases, with 17 bases spanning the gap. The CDR3 totals 16 residues. The germline V gene has CDR1 MNHEY and CDR2 SVGAGI.

This chain joins TRBV20-1 and TRBJ2-7, with a possible D match to TRBD1 (5 bases). The ends were cut back, 1 base at V and 4 bases at J, with 11 bases in the middle. Germline CDR1 DFQATT, CDR2 SNEGSKA (reference sequence). The CDR3 consists of 13 residues. The CDR3 protein is CSARVPGSYEQYF. For the CDR3, the DNA is TGCAGTGCTAGAGTCCCAGGGTCGTACGAGCAGTACTTC.

The genes are TRBV7-2 and TRBJ1-3, with unresolved D. Germline CDR1 reads SGHTA; CDR2 reads FQGNSA. V lost 1 base, J lost 1 base, and 8 bases lay in between. The CDR3 totals 15 residues. CDR3: CASSLVMGSGNTIYF. The DNA of the CDR3 is TGTGCCAGCAGCTTAGTTATGGGGTCTGGAAACACCATATATTTT.

This clonotype was recorded a few times. The chain links TRBV7-2 to TRBJ1-6; D possibly corresponds to TRBD1 (6 bases). The CDR3 runs 16 residues. Trimming shortened V by 4 bases and J by 9 bases, and 19 bases separated the two germline ends. Germline V CDR1 and CDR2: SGHTA, FQGNSA. As DNA, the CDR3 is TGTGCCAGCAGCTCAACACGGACCGGGGGCGGTTCACCCCTCCACTTT. Translating it yields CASSSTRTGGGSPLHF.

The chain uses TRBV12-3 or TRBV12-4 and TRBJ2-1, with D maybe TRBD2 (6 bases). V was cut by 2 bases and J by 8 bases, with 10 bases left in between. The CDR3 runs to 13 residues. The CDR3 nucleotides read TGTGCCAGCAGTTTACGGGACTCGTATGAGCAGTTCTTC. Amino acids: CASSLRDSYEQFF.

V is TRBV11-2 and J is TRBJ2-3; tentatively, D is TRBD2 (6 bases). Germline CDR1 SGHAT, CDR2 FQNNGV. V was cut by 2 bases and J by 2 bases, with 23 bases left in between. CDR3 length equals 19 residues. The CDR3 coding sequence is TGTGCCAGCAGCTTACGGAGTCGGGCGGGGACCGAATTCACAGATACGCAGTATTTT. Protein: CASSLRSRAGTEFTDTQYF. Full variable domain (remainder filled in from reference TRBV11-2 and TRBJ2-3): EAGVAQSPRYKIIEKRQSVAFWCNPISGHATLYWYQQILGQGPKLLIQFQNNGVVDDSQLPKDRFSAERLKGVDSTLKIQPAKLEDSAVYLCASSLRSRAGTEFTDTQYFGPGTRLTVL.

In its sample, this clonotype was seen many times. This rearrangement joins TRBV13 to TRBJ2-2; the D is unclear. V lost 4 bases to trimming and J lost 1 base, with 10 bases between them. CDR3 size: 15 residues. Germline V gene sequence: CDR1 PRHDT, CDR2 FYEKMQ (reference sequence). The CDR3 loop is CASSSDWMNTGELFF. CDR3 nucleotides: TGTGCCAGCAGCTCAGACTGGATGAACACCGGGGAGCTGTTTTTT.

The V gene is TRBV18, the J gene TRBJ2-1; 9 bases are shared with TRBD2. Unmatched junction bases numbered 9, after V lost 2 bases and J lost 4 bases. The CDR3 contains 17 residues. Germline V gene lookup returns CDR1 KGHSH and CDR2 LQKENI. The CDR3 bases are TGTGCCAGCTCACCAAGGCCTAGCGGGATTAGGTACAATGAGCAGTTCTTC. Translating gives CASSPRPSGIRYNEQFF.

This chain connects TRBV23-1 to TRBJ2-7; 7 bases are shared with TRBD1. TRBV23-1 is known as an ORF, though its function is uncertain. The CDR3 contains 14 residues. V shed 1 base and J 1 base; nucleotides not matched to a gene: 1. CDR3 bases: TGCGCCAGCAGTCAATGGGACAGATCCTACGAGCAGTACTTC. Its translation is CASSQWDRSYEQYF.

This chain links TRBV6-1 with TRBJ1-2, with TRBD1 matching 9 bases. The J segment lost 0 bases and the V segment lost 3 bases, leaving 2 bases of the junction unmatched. The CDR3 consists of 15 residues. Germline CDR1 is MNHNS and CDR2 is SASEGT. CDR3 residues: CASSEGQGANYGYTF. The DNA for the CDR3 is TGTGCCAGCAGTGAGGGACAGGGAGCTAACTATGGCTACACCTTC.

Many counts were recorded for this clonotype. The V gene is TRBV11-2, the J gene TRBJ2-5; D unresolved. The CDR3 is 14 amino acids. Deletions cut 4 bases from V and 2 bases from J, with 11 bases between. Germline V gene sequence: CDR1 SGHAT, CDR2 FQNNGV. CDR3 sequence reads: CASSSRRPQETQYF. In nucleotides, the CDR3 is TGTGCCAGCAGCTCCCGACGCCCACAAGAGACCCAGTACTTC.

On this clonotype itself: One end of the junction is discordant with germline, which a read error may explain. V usage is TRBV20-1 and J usage is TRBJ1-4; D ambiguous. The CDR3 has 14 amino acids. The V gene's germline CDR1 is DFQATT and CDR2 SNEGSKA (reference sequence). The CDR3 here is CSARDGATNEKLFF. The CDR3 DNA reads as TGCAGTGCCAGAGACGGAGCAACTAATGAAAAACTGTTTTTT.

In its sample, this clonotype was seen a few times. The chain uses TRBV6-5 and TRBJ2-7; 7 bases map to TRBD1. J gave up 2 bases and V 3 bases, and 7 bases lay outside the gene matches. The CDR3 contains 15 residues. Germline values: CDR1 MNHEY, CDR2 SVGAGI. The DNA of the CDR3 is TGTGCCAGCAGTTATACTTTAGGACAGGCCTACGAGCAGTACTTC. Translated: CASSYTLGQAYEQYF.

The chain employs TRBV24-1 and TRBJ2-6; 8 nucleotides agree with TRBD1. The CDR3 extends over 18 amino acids. V was clipped by 4 bases and J by 3 bases; unmatched bases: 10. Per the germline V gene, CDR1 is KGHDR and CDR2 is SFDVKD. Here the CDR3 DNA reads TGTGCCACCAGTGACGGTGCCCGGACAGGGTTTGGGGCCAACGTCCTGACTTTC. This encodes CATSDGARTGFGANVLTF.

This clonotype was seen many times. The chain is built from TRBV19 and TRBJ1-5; D uncertain. V lost 5 bases, J lost 5 bases, and 10 bases lay in between. The CDR3 contains 13 residues. CDR1 is LNHDA and CDR2 is SQIVND in the germline V gene (reference sequence). The CDR3 is CASSPRFDQPQHF. The CDR3 bases are TGTGCCAGTAGTCCCCGTTTCGATCAGCCCCAGCATTTT. Full variable domain (missing parts from reference TRBV19 and TRBJ1-5): DGGITQSPKYLFRKEGQNVTLSCEQNLNHDAMYWYRQDPGQGLRLIYYSQIVNDFQKGDIAEGYSVSREKKESFPLTVTSAQKNPTAFYLCASSPRFDQPQHFGDGTRLSIL.